The clone carrying this T cell receptor (beta chain) was seen a handful of times. Its antigen is as yet unknown. The SP2 primer and nested alpha and beta constant region primers amplified ligated cDNA in four rounds. For blood and skin samples, reverse transcription used TCR alpha and beta constant primers. TCRdb re-called the 5' RACE reads with MiXCR, one entry per CDR3 protein. The data show about 57,000 distinct CDR3 sequences, with more than 7.5% seen just once and almost 10% held by the top ten. The CDR3 is made up of 16 amino acids. Per germline, CDR1 SQVTM and CDR2 ANQGSEA. The ends were cut back, 4 bases at V and 5 bases at J, with 21 bases in the middle. The data belong to a study of naive and memory T cell subsets. The library had UMIs added by 3' ligation of an oligonucleotide to TCR cDNA. Adult healthy volunteers gave 2.5 ml peripheral blood for whole-blood RNA. Study-level results: TCR transcript changes with activation or differentiation may affect this RNA method.

This TCR came from a female donor in good health. This chain uses TRBV29-1 with TRBJ2-1; D remains ambiguous. CDR3: CSVVHFLRAQDNEQFF. The DNA of the CDR3 is TGCAGCGTTGTCCACTTCCTTAGGGCCCAGGACAATGAGCAGTTCTTC.